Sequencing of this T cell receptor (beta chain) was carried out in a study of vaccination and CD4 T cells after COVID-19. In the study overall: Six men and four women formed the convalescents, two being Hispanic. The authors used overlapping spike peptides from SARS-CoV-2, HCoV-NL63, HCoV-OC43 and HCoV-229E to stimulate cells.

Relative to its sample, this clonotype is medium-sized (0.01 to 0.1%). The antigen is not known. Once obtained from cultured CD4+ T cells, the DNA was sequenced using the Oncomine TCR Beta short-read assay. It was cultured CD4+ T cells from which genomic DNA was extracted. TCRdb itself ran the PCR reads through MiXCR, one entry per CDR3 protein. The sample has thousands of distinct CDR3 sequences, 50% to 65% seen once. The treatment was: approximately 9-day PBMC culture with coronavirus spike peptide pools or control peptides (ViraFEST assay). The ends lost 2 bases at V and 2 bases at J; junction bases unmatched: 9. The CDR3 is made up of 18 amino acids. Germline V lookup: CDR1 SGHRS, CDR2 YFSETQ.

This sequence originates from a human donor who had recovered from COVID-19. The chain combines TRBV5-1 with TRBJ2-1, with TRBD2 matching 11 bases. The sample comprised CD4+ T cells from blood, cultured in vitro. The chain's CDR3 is CASSLIPGTSGTYNEQFF. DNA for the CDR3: TGCGCCAGCAGCTTAATTCCAGGGACTAGCGGAACCTACAATGAGCAGTTCTTC.